These T cell receptor beta chains were read from a single sample in a study of CD8 T cells in ankylosing spondylitis. Each CDR3 protein gets one entry after TCRdb re-called the 5' RACE reads with MiXCR. The profile shows under 950,000 distinct CDR3 sequences, around 20% of them singletons. Sequencing was done on a sample of blood, either unsorted or a sorted T cell fraction (not recorded which). The receptor source for this set is a male donor with ankylosing spondylitis. Each CDR3 is given with its conserved first and last residue. The order of the fields is J gene, V gene, D gene, clone size, CDR3 protein, CDR3 DNA. D genes are given only for firm matches. Clone size is shown for a subset of rows, as once, few, many or a class of expanded clone.

j_call: TRBJ2-5; v_call: TRBV4-3; d_call: -; clone_size: -; cdr3_aa: CASSHQGGEETQYF; cdr3_nt: TGCGCCAGCAGCCACCAGGGCGGGGAGGAGACCCAGTACTTC
j_call: TRBJ2-3; v_call: TRBV12-3/TRBV12-4; d_call: -; clone_size: -; cdr3_aa: CASSFAGLGTDTQYF; cdr3_nt: TGTGCCAGCAGTTTTGCGGGATTGGGCACAGATACGCAGTATTTT
j_call: TRBJ2-3; v_call: TRBV4-1; d_call: -; clone_size: few; cdr3_aa: CASNPWAGVADTQYF; cdr3_nt: TGCGCCAGCAACCCCTGGGCAGGGGTGGCAGATACGCAGTATTTT
j_call: TRBJ2-2; v_call: TRBV7-6; d_call: TRBD2; clone_size: few; cdr3_aa: CASSAGLAENTGELFF; cdr3_nt: TGTGCCAGCAGCGCGGGACTAGCGGAGAACACCGGGGAGCTGTTTTTT
j_call: TRBJ2-7; v_call: TRBV20-1; d_call: -; clone_size: -; cdr3_aa: CSARMAQAPYEQYF; cdr3_nt: TGCAGTGCTAGAATGGCCCAGGCACCCTACGAGCAGTACTTC
j_call: TRBJ2-7; v_call: TRBV3-1; d_call: TRBD2; clone_size: many; cdr3_aa: CASSLLSGSYEQYF; cdr3_nt: TGTGCCAGCAGCCTCCTTAGCGGGAGCTACGAGCAGTACTTC
j_call: TRBJ2-3; v_call: TRBV20-1; d_call: TRBD2; clone_size: -; cdr3_aa: CSARTSGGHTQYF; cdr3_nt: TGCAGTGCTAGGACTAGCGGGGGGCATACGCAGTATTTT
j_call: TRBJ1-1; v_call: TRBV3-1; d_call: -; clone_size: -; cdr3_aa: CATSKDWAGPGSTEAFF; cdr3_nt: TGTGCCACCAGCAAAGATTGGGCCGGGCCGGGGTCCACTGAAGCTTTCTTT
j_call: TRBJ2-7; v_call: TRBV4-3; d_call: TRBD2; clone_size: few; cdr3_aa: CASSQGLAGVGYEQYF; cdr3_nt: TGCGCCAGCAGCCAAGGGCTAGCGGGAGTCGGTTACGAGCAGTACTTC
j_call: TRBJ2-2; v_call: TRBV5-1; d_call: -; clone_size: many; cdr3_aa: CASSLGVWGQPTAGELFF; cdr3_nt: TGCGCCAGCAGCTTGGGGGTCTGGGGACAACCTACCGCCGGGGAGCTGTTTTTT
j_call: TRBJ2-7; v_call: TRBV7-2; d_call: -; clone_size: few; cdr3_aa: CASSPKGSPYEQYF; cdr3_nt: TGTGCCAGCAGCCCAAAAGGGTCCCCCTACGAGCAGTACTTC
j_call: TRBJ1-5; v_call: TRBV28; d_call: TRBD1; clone_size: few; cdr3_aa: CASRKNRDRNQPQHF; cdr3_nt: TGTGCCAGCAGAAAGAACCGGGACAGAAATCAGCCCCAGCATTTT
j_call: TRBJ2-1; v_call: TRBV4-3; d_call: TRBD1; clone_size: -; cdr3_aa: CASRRDRGQNEQFF; cdr3_nt: TGCGCCAGCCGCCGGGACAGGGGGCAGAATGAGCAGTTCTTC
j_call: TRBJ2-5; v_call: TRBV5-1; d_call: -; clone_size: -; cdr3_aa: CASSVSGMGYQETQYF; cdr3_nt: TGCGCCAGCAGCGTTTCGGGAATGGGGTACCAAGAGACCCAGTACTTC
j_call: TRBJ2-5; v_call: TRBV9; d_call: -; clone_size: many; cdr3_aa: CASSTLGTPQETQYF; cdr3_nt: TGTGCCAGCAGCACCCTCGGGACACCCCAAGAGACCCAGTACTTC
j_call: TRBJ1-1; v_call: TRBV6-5; d_call: -; clone_size: -; cdr3_aa: CASSRKDEAFF; cdr3_nt: TGTGCCAGCAGCCGGAAGGATGAAGCTTTCTTT
j_call: TRBJ2-1; v_call: TRBV9; d_call: TRBD2; clone_size: -; cdr3_aa: CASSVKLGKTSGSTNEQFF; cdr3_nt: TGTGCCAGCAGCGTAAAGTTAGGGAAAACTAGCGGGAGTACCAATGAGCAGTTCTTC